This TCR beta chain derives from a study of beta chain features in type 1 diabetes. Sequenced material consisted of expressed TCRB transcripts (all of the isolated RNA was reverse transcribed). Profiled with immunoSEQ multiplex PCR; TCRdb holds only in-frame clones, not every one. Here the sample spans 240,000 or so clones, roughly 13% being singletons. Study outcomes and limitations: TCRB CDR3s from Type 1 diabetes patients were moderately but significantly shorter in all four CD4+ subsets. Patients with type 1 diabetes showed fewer VDJ junction insertions and more deletions.

This clone appeared a single time. Its specificity is not known. This TCR was recovered from a man younger than 40 with type 1 diabetes. Sample: naive CD4+ T cells from blood.

The CDR3 loop reads CASSFISGTPSSYEQYF. In DNA, the CDR3 is TGTGCCAGCAGCTTCATTAGCGGGACCCCCTCCTCCTACGAGCAGTACTTC. The chain employs TRBV7-6 and TRBJ2-7; TRBD2 agrees at 8 bases. This CDR3 contains 17 residues. J gave up 0 bases and V 3 bases, and 10 bases lay outside the gene matches. Germline V lookup: CDR1 SGHVS, CDR2 FNYEAQ.